What follows are 29 T cell receptor beta chains derived from one specimen sequenced in a study of blood T cell repertoires in COVID-19. The table came from immunoSEQ multiplex PCR; TCRdb's copy has only in-frame clones and leaves some out. This table has about 100,000 clones, roughly 90% appearing once. Sequencing was carried out using peripheral blood. These receptors all stem from a man in his fifties with active COVID-19.

The V and J genes are TRBV7-9 and TRBJ2-2; the match to TRBD2 covers 8 bases. After removal of 6 bases from V and 7 bases from J, the junction contained 13 bases not matched to a gene. CDR3 size: 16 residues. The germline V gene encodes CDR1 SEHNR and CDR2 FQNEAQ (reference sequence). The CDR3 region has the DNA TGTGCCAGCAGTGACGCGGGACTAGGGACCGTCGGGGAGCTGTTTTTT. Its translation is CASSDAGLGTVGELFF.

This rearrangement joins TRBV5-1 to TRBJ2-6, with D perhaps TRBD1 (5 bases). The V gene lost 4 bases and the J gene lost 0 bases, with 29 bases spanning the gap. Looked up from germline, CDR1 is SGHRS and CDR2 is YFSETQ. CDR3 size: 22 residues. CDR3 DNA: TGCGCCAGCAGCCGGGCCGTTTCTTCTGGGGCGACCACAAGCTCTGGGGCCAACGTCCTGACTTTC. It codes for CASSRAVSSGATTSSGANVLTF. Supplemented by reference TRBV5-1 and TRBJ2-6, the full variable domain reads KAGVTQTPRYLIKTRGQQVTLSCSPISGHRSVSWYQQTPGQGLQFLFEYFSETQRNKGNFPGRFSGRQFSNSRSEMNVSTLELGDSALYLCASSRAVSSGATTSSGANVLTFGAGSRLTVL.

This chain joins TRBV5-1 and TRBJ1-6, with 10 bases aligning to TRBD1. CDR1 and CDR2 from the germline V gene are SGHRS and YFSETQ. V lost 4 bases, J lost 10 bases, and 8 bases stayed unmatched. CDR3 length: 15 amino acids. CDR3 loop: CASSPTGTGESPLHF. In DNA form, the CDR3 reads TGCGCCAGCAGCCCCACCGGGACAGGGGAATCACCCCTCCACTTT. Full variable domain (remainder filled in from reference TRBV5-1 and TRBJ1-6): KAGVTQTPRYLIKTRGQQVTLSCSPISGHRSVSWYQQTPGQGLQFLFEYFSETQRNKGNFPGRFSGRQFSNSRSEMNVSTLELGDSALYLCASSPTGTGESPLHFGNGTRLTVT.

The sample holds one count of this clone. The chain couples TRBV9 to TRBJ2-5; 9 positions agree with TRBD1. The length of the CDR3 is 15 residues. V shed 0 bases and J 1 base; nucleotides not matched to a gene: 1. The germline V gene encodes CDR1 SGDLS and CDR2 YYNGEE. The DNA of the CDR3 is TGTGCCAGCAGCGTAGGGGGACAGGGCCAAGAGACCCAGTACTTC. The encoded protein is CASSVGGQGQETQYF.

This chain connects TRBV4-1 to TRBJ1-6; perhaps TRBD1 as D (6 bases). The CDR3 is 16 residues long. CDR1 is MGHRA and CDR2 is YSYEKL in the germline V gene. V dropped 0 bases and J dropped 6 bases, with 12 bases sitting between them. CDR3: CASSQDTGHRNSPLHF. DNA of the CDR3: TGCGCCAGCAGCCAAGATACGGGACATCGTAATTCACCCCTCCACTTT.

CDR3 residues: CASSFEREGNTGELFF. CDR3 DNA sequence: TGTGCCAGCAGCTTCGAACGGGAGGGGAACACCGGGGAGCTGTTTTTT. V usage is TRBV13 and J usage is TRBJ2-2; 8 bases fit TRBD2. CDR3 length: 16 residues. Trimming removed 3 bases from V and 1 base from J; junction bases left unmatched: 4. Germline V lookup: CDR1 PRHDT, CDR2 FYEKMQ (reference sequence).

The rearrangement links TRBV19 to TRBJ2-3, with D tentatively TRBD2 (6 bases). The germline V gene encodes CDR1 LNHDA and CDR2 SQIVND (reference sequence). V was cut by 6 bases and J by 5 bases, with 15 bases left in between. The CDR3 runs to 14 residues. The CDR3 sequence: CASSSTRSRDTQYF. The CDR3 nucleotides read TGTGCCAGTAGCTCGACTAGAAGTAGAGATACGCAGTATTTT.

This chain joins TRBV2 and TRBJ2-1, with 12 bases lining up with TRBD2. Germline CDR1 and CDR2: SNHLY and FYNNEI. The trim removed 6 bases at V and 8 bases at J, leaving 8 bases unmatched. There are 15 residues in the CDR3. The DNA for the CDR3 is TGTGCCAGCAGGGCCGGGACTAGCGGGTTCGATGAGCAGTTCTTC. It yields the protein CASRAGTSGFDEQFF.

The chain links TRBV7-9 to TRBJ2-5; TRBD2 matches at 8 bases. Germline V gives CDR1 SEHNR, CDR2 FQNEAQ (reference sequence). This CDR3 comprises 15 residues. V was pared by 1 base and J by 5 bases, with 6 bases of the junction left unmatched. CDR3 coding DNA: TGTGCCAGCAGCTTAGAACTAGCGGCCACGGAGACCCAGTACTTC. Translated, it gives CASSLELAATETQYF.

The V and J genes are TRBV7-7 and TRBJ2-1; the match to TRBD2 covers 9 bases. Germline V gives CDR1 SSHAT, CDR2 FNYEAQ (reference sequence). The CDR3 has 15 amino acids. With V trimmed by 5 bases and J by 7 bases, 9 bases remained unmatched. The CDR3 here is CASSPVAGALNEQFF. For the CDR3, the DNA is TGTGCCAGCAGCCCCGTAGCGGGAGCCTTGAATGAGCAGTTCTTC.

CDR3 bases: TGTGCCAGCAGCCAATCCTTATCGGGGGTAGCCAAAAACATTCAGTACTTC. This translates into CASSQSLSGVAKNIQYF. The chain links TRBV3-1 (or the pseudogene TRBV3-2) to TRBJ2-4; D might be TRBD2 (6 bases). The CDR3 loop spans 17 amino acids. In germline, CDR1 is LGHDT, CDR2 YNNKEL (reference sequence). V was trimmed by 2 bases and J by 0 bases, leaving 14 bases between them.

This clone showed up just once. The rearrangement links TRBV12-3 or TRBV12-4 to TRBJ1-6; the D is unclear. The V and J ends lost 1 base and 14 bases respectively, with 9 bases between them. The CDR3 is made up of 12 amino acids. The CDR3 DNA is TGTGCCAGCAGTTTAGAAACGAGTTCCCTCCACTTT. Translated, it gives CASSLETSSLHF.

This clone was detected once. Given a much more abundant clone one base away, this may be a read error. This chain joins TRBV4-1 and TRBJ2-3, with 9 bases identical to TRBD2. CDR3 length: 18 residues. Trimming removed 0 bases from V and 4 bases from J; junction bases left unmatched: 11. Germline V lookup: CDR1 MGHRA, CDR2 YSYEKL. The CDR3: CASSQDSWLAGSADTQYF. CDR3 DNA sequence: TGCGCCAGCAGCCAAGATAGCTGGCTAGCGGGGAGCGCAGATACGCAGTATTTT.

The rearrangement links TRBV9 to TRBJ2-7; no reliable D call. This CDR3 has 14 amino acids. V was clipped by 4 bases and J by 9 bases, with 20 bases between them. Germline V gives CDR1 SGDLS, CDR2 YYNGEE. The CDR3 region is CASSLEGHDGRQYF. As DNA, the CDR3 is TGTGCCAGCAGCCTGGAAGGCCATGATGGGCGGCAGTACTTC. Supplemented by reference TRBV9 and TRBJ2-7, the full variable domain reads DSGVTQTPKHLITATGQRVTLRCSPRSGDLSVYWYQQSLDQGLQFLIQYYNGEERAKGNILERFSAQQFPDLHSELNLSSLELGDSALYFCASSLEGHDGRQYFGPGTRLTVT.

The V and J genes are TRBV30 and TRBJ2-1; tentatively, D is TRBD1 (6 bases). V was trimmed by 5 bases and J by 7 bases, leaving 12 bases between them. This CDR3 has 12 residues. Germline lookup yields CDR1 GTSNPN and CDR2 SVGIG (reference sequence). CDR3 region: CAWGTRQNEQFF. As DNA, the CDR3 is TGTGCCTGGGGGACACGACAGAATGAGCAGTTCTTC.

The chain joins TRBV11-3 to TRBJ1-1; TRBD1 aligns across 9 bases. CDR1 and CDR2 (germline): SGHNT, YENEEA. The CDR3 contains 14 residues. V lost 6 bases, J lost 5 bases, and 7 bases stayed unmatched. CDR3 sequence: CASSPRQGGTEAFF. The CDR3 DNA reads TGTGCCAGCAGTCCACGACAGGGGGGAACTGAAGCTTTCTTT.

This chain joins TRBV6-5 and TRBJ2-7; 7 positions match TRBD1. J gave up 3 bases and V 6 bases, and 8 bases lay outside the gene matches. Germline V CDR1 and CDR2: MNHEY, SVGAGI. CDR3 size: 14 residues. The CDR3 region is CASRGGRGNYEQYF. For the CDR3, the DNA is TGTGCCAGCAGAGGGGGCAGGGGGAACTACGAGCAGTACTTC.

This clone has a single count. The CDR3 region has the DNA TGTGCCAGCAGCTTAAGTAGGGGAAGGTCCGCAGATACGCAGTATTTT. Its protein is CASSLSRGRSADTQYF. The J gene is TRBJ2-3, the V gene TRBV11-3; tentatively, D is TRBD1 (5 bases). Germline CDR1 SGHNT, CDR2 YENEEA. V was shortened by 2 bases and J by 4 bases, with 16 bases between the two germline ends. This CDR3 region has 16 residues.

V usage is TRBV14 and J usage is TRBJ1-2; 11 bases align to TRBD1. The length of the CDR3 is 15 residues. V lost 4 bases and J lost 6; bases outside the gene matches: 7. The germline gives CDR1 SGHDN, CDR2 FVKESK. The CDR3 coding sequence is TGTGCCAGCAGCCTCCGGGACAGGGGGTCGGATGGCTACACCTTC. This translates into CASSLRDRGSDGYTF.

The J gene is TRBJ2-1, the V gene TRBV30; D call uncertain. Germline CDR1 GTSNPN, CDR2 SVGIG (reference sequence). CDR3 size: 15 residues. The germline V and J ends were trimmed by 3 bases and 7 bases, with 19 bases remaining between them. This chain's CDR3 is CAWRPIWLVFNEQFF. CDR3 nucleotides: TGTGCCTGGAGACCGATCTGGCTAGTTTTTAATGAGCAGTTCTTC. The whole variable domain, filled in from reference TRBV30 and TRBJ2-1, reads SQTIHQWPATLVQPVGSPLSLECTVEGTSNPNLYWYRQAAGRGLQLLFYSVGIGQISSEVPQNLSASRPQDRQFILSSKKLLLSDSGFYLCAWRPIWLVFNEQFFGPGTRLTVL.

This rearrangement joins TRBV11-2 to TRBJ2-3, with 12 bases aligning to TRBD2. V was pared by 1 base and J by 3 bases, with 8 bases of the junction left unmatched. The CDR3 length is 18 residues. Germline loops: CDR1 SGHAT, CDR2 FQNNGV. CDR3 nucleotide sequence: TGTGCCAGCAGCTTAGTAGGGCTAGCGGGAGGGCGTACAGATACGCAGTATTTT. This sequence encodes CASSLVGLAGGRTDTQYF.

The rearrangement links TRBV9 to TRBJ1-2, with 7 positions matching TRBD1. The CDR3 spans 16 residues. The V gene end was trimmed by 0 bases and the J gene end by 3 bases; junction bases not matched to a gene: 8. CDR1 is SGDLS and CDR2 is YYNGEE in the germline V gene. The CDR3 spells CASSVAPGQIDYGYTF. The CDR3 DNA is TGTGCCAGCAGCGTAGCTCCGGGACAGATTGACTATGGCTACACCTTC.

The V and J genes are TRBV6-5 and TRBJ1-2; 11 bases agree with TRBD1. This CDR3 comprises 14 residues. The ends lost 8 bases at V and 4 bases at J; junction bases unmatched: 6. Germline V gives CDR1 MNHEY, CDR2 SVGAGI. The CDR3 is CASVRTGGVYGYTF. The CDR3 DNA reads as TGTGCCAGCGTGAGGACAGGGGGCGTCTATGGCTACACCTTC.

V usage is TRBV20-1 and J usage is TRBJ2-7; D gene unclear. CDR1 is DFQATT, CDR2 SNEGSKA, per germline (reference sequence). The CDR3 consists of 8 residues. Trimming left V 4 bases short and J 10 bases short, with 5 bases between. CDR3 in DNA: TGCAGTGCTACGGGTCAGTACTTC. It is translated as CSATGQYF.

In its sample, this clone was seen once. The chain employs TRBV11-2 and TRBJ1-1; no reliable D call. The CDR3 is 14 residues long. Per the germline V gene, CDR1 is SGHAT and CDR2 is FQNNGV. Trimming removed 6 bases from V and 0 bases from J, with 11 bases in between. CDR3 nucleotides: TGTGCCAGCAGTTACAGACGAGTGAACACTGAAGCTTTCTTT. Translated, it gives CASSYRRVNTEAFF.

This chain connects TRBV25-1 to TRBJ2-1, with 9 bases identical to TRBD1. CDR3 size: 13 residues. J lost 12 bases, V lost 6 bases, and 9 bases had no gene match. Germline CDR1 and CDR2: MGHDK and SYGVNS. The CDR3 DNA reads TGTGCCAGCAGCAGACAGGGGGAAAAGAGGCAGTTCTTC. It specifies CASSRQGEKRQFF.

This chain uses TRBV9 with TRBJ1-3; TRBD1 might be the D (5 bases). Germline CDR1 is SGDLS and CDR2 is YYNGEE. The CDR3 spans 15 residues. The V and J ends lost 4 bases and 2 bases respectively, with 13 bases between them. Here the CDR3 DNA reads TGTGCCAGCAGCTCCACACAGGAAGCTGGAAACACCATATATTTT. This sequence encodes CASSSTQEAGNTIYF.

This clone was detected only once. J is TRBJ2-3 and V is TRBV6-2 or TRBV6-3, with TRBD2 matching 7 bases. The CDR3 length is 16 residues. Germline V gene data show CDR1 as MNHEY and CDR2 as SVGEGT. J was trimmed by 5 bases and V by 6 bases; bases with no gene match: 14. Here the CDR3 DNA reads TGTGCCAGCAGCCTCTTCGGTAGGGGCGGGGGAGATACGCAGTATTTT. Translating gives CASSLFGRGGGDTQYF.

V usage is TRBV6-5 and J usage is TRBJ1-2; unclear D gene. Germline assignment: CDR1 MNHEY and CDR2 SVGAGI. The V gene lost 6 bases and the J gene lost 4 bases, with 3 bases spanning the gap. The CDR3 is 10 residues long. CDR3 protein: CASSLYGYTF. The CDR3, as DNA: TGTGCCAGCAGCCTCTATGGCTACACCTTC.